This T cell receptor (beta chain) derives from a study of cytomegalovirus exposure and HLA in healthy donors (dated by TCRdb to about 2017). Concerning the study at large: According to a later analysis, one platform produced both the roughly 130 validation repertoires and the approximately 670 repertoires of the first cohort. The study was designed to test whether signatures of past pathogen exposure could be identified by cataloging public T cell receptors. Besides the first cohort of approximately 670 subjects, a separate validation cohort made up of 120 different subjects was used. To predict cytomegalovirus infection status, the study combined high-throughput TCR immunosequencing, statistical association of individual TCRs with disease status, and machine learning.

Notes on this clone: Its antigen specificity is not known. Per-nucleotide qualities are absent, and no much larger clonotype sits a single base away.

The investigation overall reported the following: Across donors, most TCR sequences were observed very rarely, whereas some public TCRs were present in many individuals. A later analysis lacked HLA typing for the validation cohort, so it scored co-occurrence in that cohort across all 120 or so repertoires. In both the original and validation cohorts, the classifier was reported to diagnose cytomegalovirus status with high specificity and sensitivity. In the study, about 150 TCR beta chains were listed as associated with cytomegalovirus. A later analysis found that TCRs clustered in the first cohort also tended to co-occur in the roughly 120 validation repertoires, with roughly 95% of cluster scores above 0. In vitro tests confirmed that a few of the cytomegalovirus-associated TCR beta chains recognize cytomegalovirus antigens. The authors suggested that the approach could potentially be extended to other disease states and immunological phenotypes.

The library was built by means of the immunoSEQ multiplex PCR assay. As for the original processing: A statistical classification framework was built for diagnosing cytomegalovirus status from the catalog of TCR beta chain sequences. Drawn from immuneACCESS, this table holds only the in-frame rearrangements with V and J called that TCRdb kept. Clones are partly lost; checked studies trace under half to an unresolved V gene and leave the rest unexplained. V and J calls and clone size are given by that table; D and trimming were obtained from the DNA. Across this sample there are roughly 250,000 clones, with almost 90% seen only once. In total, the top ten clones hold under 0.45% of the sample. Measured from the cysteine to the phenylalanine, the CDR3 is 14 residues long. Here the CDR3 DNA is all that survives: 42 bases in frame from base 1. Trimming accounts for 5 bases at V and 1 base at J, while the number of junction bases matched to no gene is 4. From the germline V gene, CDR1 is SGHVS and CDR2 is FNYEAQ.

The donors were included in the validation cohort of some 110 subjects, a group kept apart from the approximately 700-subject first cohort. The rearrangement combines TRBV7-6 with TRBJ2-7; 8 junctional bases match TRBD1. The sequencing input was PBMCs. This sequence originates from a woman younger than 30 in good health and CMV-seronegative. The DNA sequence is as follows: TGTGCCAGCAGCCCAAGACAGGGGTCCTACGAGCAGTACTTC. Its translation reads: CASSPRQGSYEQYF.